The 10 T cell receptor beta chains below were found in one sample sequenced in a study of T cells in localized non-small cell lung cancer. Some clones are missing from TCRdb's copy, which holds only in-frame ones; the method was immunoSEQ multiplex PCR. The sample shows 13,000 or so clones, more than 80% of them seen only once. Sequenced here: peripheral blood, sampled before any cancer treatment. The receptors here all came from a male donor older than 55 with stage I squamous cell lung carcinoma.

This chain links TRBV28 with TRBJ2-2; no clear D gene. The V and J ends lost 2 bases and 5 bases respectively, with 12 bases between them. Germline V gives CDR1 MDHEN, CDR2 SYDVKM. This CDR3 has 15 amino acids. The chain's CDR3 is CASSLEAVLTGELFF. The CDR3 coding sequence is TGTGCCAGCAGTTTAGAGGCGGTTTTGACCGGGGAGCTGTTTTTT.

CDR3 coding DNA: TGTGCCAGTAGGAAGGGGGCTGGGGGGGCGAACACTGAAGCTTTCTTT. Residues: CASRKGAGGANTEAFF. The rearrangement joins TRBV19 to TRBJ1-1; TRBD1 matches at 7 bases. The CDR3 consists of 16 residues. V lost 6 bases and J lost 1; bases outside the gene matches: 11. The V gene's germline CDR1 is LNHDA and CDR2 SQIVND (reference sequence).

The genes are TRBV27 and TRBJ2-1; D perhaps matches TRBD2 (6 bases). The V and J ends lost 8 bases and 9 bases respectively, with 14 bases between them. This CDR3 contains 12 residues. CDR1 is MNHEY and CDR2 is SMNVEV in the germline V gene (reference sequence). The CDR3 loop is CASGGTLREQFF. DNA for the CDR3: TGTGCCAGCGGCGGGACGCTTCGTGAGCAGTTCTTC.

The rearrangement joins TRBV10-3 to TRBJ1-3; D is undetermined. The V end was cut by 2 bases, the J end by 0 bases, with 8 bases between. Germline V gene sequence: CDR1 ENHRY, CDR2 SYGVKD. CDR3 size: 15 residues. CDR3 sequence (DNA): TGTGCCATCAGTGAGACCCGGCTCTCTGGAAACACCATATATTTT. Its translation is CAISETRLSGNTIYF.

This clone has a handful of counts. The rearrangement uses TRBV6-6 and TRBJ2-7; the match to TRBD2 covers 11 bases. Germline CDR1 and CDR2: MNHNY and SVGAGI (reference sequence). This CDR3 has 16 amino acids. V lost 5 bases to trimming and J lost 1 base; unmatched junction nucleotides: 7. The CDR3 DNA reads as TGTGCCAGCAGTCGGGCGGGACTAGCGGTTTCCTACGAGCAGTACTTC. Protein sequence: CASSRAGLAVSYEQYF.

This clone was recorded only once. The chain joins TRBV19 to TRBJ2-7; D not certain. The CDR3 is 13 residues long. From germline, CDR1 is LNHDA and CDR2 SQIVND (reference sequence). The V and J ends lost 3 bases and 6 bases respectively, with 12 bases between them. CDR3 nucleotide sequence: TGTGCCAGTAGTATCGGGTGGTCAGGCGAGCAGTACTTC. The encoded protein is CASSIGWSGEQYF.

There are a few counts of this clone. The chain recombines TRBV30 with TRBJ1-1; 8 nucleotides line up with TRBD1. CDR3 size: 14 residues. Germline assignment: CDR1 GTSNPN and CDR2 SVGIG (reference sequence). J gave up 1 base and V 7 bases, and 8 bases lay outside the gene matches. DNA of the CDR3: TGTGCCTCGGCCCCCGGGACAGGGAACACTGAAGCTTTCTTT. This translates into CASAPGTGNTEAFF.

The CDR3 protein is CATSRDEAVSSYEQYF. In DNA, the CDR3 is TGTGCCACCAGCAGAGATGAGGCAGTAAGCTCCTACGAGCAGTACTTC. The chain is built from TRBV15 and TRBJ2-7; no definite D call. V gave up 0 bases and J gave up 0 bases, with 12 bases separating them. The CDR3 contains 16 residues. Germline CDR1 reads LNHNV; CDR2 reads YYDKDF (reference sequence).

The gene calls are TRBV11-2 and TRBJ2-5; no clear D gene. There are 15 residues in the CDR3. Per the germline V gene, CDR1 is SGHAT and CDR2 is FQNNGV. Trimming cost V 0 bases and J 5 bases, with 13 bases left between them. The CDR3 reads CASSLEGRLGETQYF. CDR3 nucleotides: TGTGCCAGCAGCTTAGAGGGTCGGCTCGGGGAGACCCAGTACTTC.

The J gene is TRBJ2-7, the V gene TRBV19, with D perhaps matching TRBD1 (5 bases). The V gene lost 0 bases and the J gene lost 2 bases, with 8 bases spanning the gap. Looked up from germline, CDR1 is LNHDA and CDR2 is SQIVND (reference sequence). The CDR3 is 14 amino acids. DNA for the CDR3: TGTGCCAGTAGTATAGATTCAGGGACCTACGAGCAGTACTTC. This codes for CASSIDSGTYEQYF.